This T cell receptor beta chain appears in the sequencing data of a study of memory CD4+ T cells and cytomegalovirus serostatus (dated by TCRdb to between 2018 and 2021). Notes on the research overall: A total of about 35 healthy Belgian adults, of whom 9 were CMV seropositive and about 24 were CMV seronegative, were included in the cohort. To replicate a published TCR-based CMV serostatus classifier, the researchers sequenced the CD4+ memory TCRbeta repertoires of a Belgian cohort whose cytomegalovirus serostatus was known. Paper-wide results and their limitations: Of about 180 previously reported CMV-associated TCRbeta sequences, 67 appeared in the CD4+ memory repertoires, each in one to five individuals. The results were read as suggesting that the CMV-associated TCR signature is, for the most part, present in the CD4+ memory repertoire. CMV serostatus prediction reached a median bootstrapped AUC of approximately 0.95 with the original framework and about 0.91 with a US-trained random forest. Only CD4+CD45RO+ memory cells were sequenced, in contrast to the original study, in which naive and memory CD4+ and CD8+ populations were covered. On the Belgian cohort, the classifier built on the original framework reached a median bootstrapped AUC of about 0.95, with a 95% CI of 0.76-1.00.

Genomic DNA was extracted from sorted cells with the Quick-DNA Microprep Kit. Amplification of TCRbeta DNA was done with the immunoSEQ hsTCRbeta kit, following the protocol from the manufacturer. An Illumina MiSeq instrument was used to sequence the TCRbeta libraries. On the authors' methods: Once out-of-frame sequences had been removed, more than 2 million distinct TCRbeta sequences were left, which works out to an average of around 67,000 per individual. Two values were used to score each individual: the count of some 150 previously reported CMV-associated TCRbeta sequences and the total count of productive distinct TCRbeta sequences. A beta-binomial model was reimplemented in Python, and scikit-learn random forests with default parameters were trained on data from the US cohort. Classifier performance on the Belgian cohort was summarized as median AUC with percentile confidence intervals calculated over 10,000 bootstrap iterations. TCRdb mirrors the immuneACCESS table, restricted to in-frame sequences. Some clones are absent from its copies; in checked studies, under half trace to an unresolved V gene, and the reason for the others is unknown. V and J calls and clone size are given by that table; D and trimming were obtained from the DNA. This sample comprises 30,000 to 40,000 clones, 78% of them detected only once. Of the sample, 0.78% falls within the top ten clones.

A FACSAria II was used to sort memory CD4+ T cells, defined as single viable CD3+CD4+CD8-CD45RO+ cells. To determine CMV serostatus, a Roche Elecsys assay was used that detects serum IgG against CMV pp150, pp28, p38 and p52. Following thawing, total CD4+ T cells were enriched through positive selection using CD4 magnetic microbeads. The samples came from a different study that was designed specifically to examine the CD4+ T cell memory repertoire. Following standard operating procedures, peripheral blood mononuclear cells were isolated and cryopreserved, while serum was kept at -80 degrees C. CD3-PerCP (BW264/56), CD4-APC (RPA-T4), CD45RO-PE (UCHT1) and CD8-Pacific Orange (3B5) antibodies were used for staining, and non-viable cells were excluded with Sytox blue. CDR1 and CDR2 are read off the germline V gene as SNHLY and FYNNEI. Its CDR3 holds 12 amino acids, cysteine through phenylalanine. The only DNA kept is the CDR3, 36 bases in frame from the first base. At the junction V is shortened by 7 bases and J by 10 bases, with 16 bases in between.

With regard to this clone: Its antigen specificity is not known. Base qualities are missing; no much larger clone stands one base away.

Recombination linked TRBV2 to TRBJ1-2, with the D segment identity uncertain. The source material was memory CD4+ T cells from blood. The receptor was derived from an adult in good health and CMV-seronegative. The CDR3 region reads CASKEIMEDYTF. The nucleotide sequence is given as TGTGCCAGCAAGGAAATCATGGAAGACTACACCTTC.